The next 15 T cell receptor beta chains were all read from a single sample in a study of cytomegalovirus exposure and HLA in healthy donors. The PCR had 60 Vbeta and 13 Jbeta primers. Method: immunoSEQ multiplex PCR; TCRdb's copy keeps in-frame clones and lacks some. The sample has about 160,000 clones; around 80% are singletons. The sequenced sample was PBMCs. These receptors all stem from a woman in her thirties or forties in good health and CMV-seropositive.

This clone was recorded once. The J gene is TRBJ2-4, the V gene TRBV19; D might be TRBD1 (6 bases). V lost 7 bases and J lost 2, with 12 bases in between. Germline assignment: CDR1 LNHDA and CDR2 SQIVND (reference sequence). This CDR3 has 14 residues. The DNA for the CDR3 is TGTGCCAGTAATCGGGACAAGTCCAAAAACATTCAGTACTTC. Its translation: CASNRDKSKNIQYF.

The gene calls are TRBV27 and TRBJ2-6; TRBD2 is a possible D gene (6 bases). Trimming removed 0 bases from V and 4 bases from J, with 10 bases in between. CDR3 length: 16 amino acids. Germline values: CDR1 MNHEY, CDR2 SMNVEV (reference sequence). CDR3 nucleotides: TGTGCCAGCAGTTTATCTGCGGGGACCGGGGCCAACGTCCTGACTTTC. This gives the protein CASSLSAGTGANVLTF.

The gene calls are TRBV19 and TRBJ1-4; D remains ambiguous. Germline V gives CDR1 LNHDA, CDR2 SQIVND (reference sequence). The length of the CDR3 is 16 residues. The V end lost 1 base, the J end lost 0 bases, and 9 bases lay between the germline ends. The CDR3 loop is CASSIAETATNEKLFF. The CDR3 DNA is TGTGCCAGTAGTATAGCGGAGACCGCAACTAATGAAAAACTGTTTTTT.

A single count supports this clone. The rearrangement uses TRBV30 and TRBJ2-7; 8 nucleotides agree with TRBD1. Losses at the gene ends were 0 bases for V and 2 bases for J; bases not matched to a gene: 9. Germline CDR1 reads GTSNPN; CDR2 reads SVGIG (reference sequence). This CDR3 is built from 16 residues. The CDR3 reads CAWSVLGQGIAYEQYF. The CDR3 bases are TGTGCCTGGAGTGTTTTAGGACAGGGTATAGCCTACGAGCAGTACTTC.

The chain is built from TRBV29-1 and TRBJ2-5; D is possibly TRBD2 (6 bases). The germline V gene encodes CDR1 SQVTM and CDR2 ANQGSEA. The CDR3 sequence is 16 residues long. Deletions cut 4 bases from V and 5 bases from J, with 23 bases between. This CDR3 reads CSVGGRDSAFGETQYF. The CDR3 region has the DNA TGCAGCGTTGGGGGTAGGGACTCGGCCTTCGGGGAGACCCAGTACTTC. The variable domain in full, with the rest retrieved from reference TRBV29-1 and TRBJ2-5, is SAVISQKPSRDICQRGTSLTIQCQVDSQVTMMFWYRQQPGQSLTLIATANQGSEATYESGFVIDKFPISRPNLTFSTLTVSNMSPEDSSIYLCSVGGRDSAFGETQYFGPGTRLLVL.

The chain carries TRBV6-5 and TRBJ1-2, with D uncertain. Trimming shortened V by 6 bases and J by 6 bases, and 17 bases separated the two germline ends. The V gene's germline CDR1 is MNHEY and CDR2 SVGAGI. This CDR3 spans 14 amino acids. DNA for the CDR3: TGTGCCAGCAGAAAGTCGGGGTCTTGGGATGGCTACACCTTC. It specifies CASRKSGSWDGYTF.

This clone occurred a few times. The rearrangement links TRBV4-2 to TRBJ1-1; D perhaps matches TRBD1 (6 bases). CDR1 and CDR2 (germline): LGHNA, YNFKEQ. This CDR3 spans 14 amino acids. V gave up 0 bases and J gave up 10 bases, with 15 bases separating them. CDR3 nucleotide sequence: TGTGCCAGCAGCCAAGATCGGGGGGGGCGTGGAGCTTTCTTT. Protein product: CASSQDRGGRGAFF.

The J gene is TRBJ2-3, the V gene TRBV29-1; no reliable D call. Per the germline V gene, CDR1 is SQVTM and CDR2 is ANQGSEA. Trimming removed 4 bases at V and 4 bases at J, with 18 bases between. CDR3 length: 15 amino acids. As DNA, the CDR3 is TGCAGCGTTGTCCACCGAGTCCGTCCGGCAGATACGCAGTATTTT. Its protein product is CSVVHRVRPADTQYF.

The V and J genes are TRBV9 and TRBJ1-1; 8 positions match TRBD1. Per the germline V gene, CDR1 is SGDLS and CDR2 is YYNGEE. The CDR3 loop spans 15 amino acids. J was trimmed by 5 bases and V by 1 base; bases with no gene match: 7. The CDR3 loop is CASSVHTGGSTEAFF. CDR3 DNA: TGTGCCAGCAGCGTACATACAGGGGGGTCAACTGAAGCTTTCTTT.

This clone was detected a few times. The chain employs TRBV7-8 and TRBJ1-1; 10 bases fit TRBD1. V lost 3 bases and J lost 5; bases outside the gene matches: 6. The CDR3 has 15 residues. In germline, CDR1 is SGHVS, CDR2 FQNEAQ. The CDR3 coding sequence is TGTGCCAGCAGCTTCCGACAGGGGGCGGGGACTGAAGCTTTCTTT. It translates to CASSFRQGAGTEAFF.

The gene calls are TRBV7-8 and TRBJ2-1; D perhaps matches TRBD1 (5 bases). CDR1 is SGHVS and CDR2 is FQNEAQ in the germline V gene. CDR3 length: 12 residues. The germline V and J ends were trimmed by 1 base and 12 bases, with 10 bases remaining between them. The CDR3 region is CASSLVGTGQFF. DNA of the CDR3: TGTGCCAGCAGCTTAGTTGGTACAGGGCAGTTCTTC. Supplemented by reference TRBV7-8 and TRBJ2-1, the full variable domain reads GAGVSQSPRYKVAKRGQDVALRCDPISGHVSLFWYQQALGQGPEFLTYFQNEAQLDKSGLPSDRFFAERPEGSVSTLKIQRTQQEDSAVYLCASSLVGTGQFFGPGTRLTVL.

The sample holds one count of this clone. This chain uses TRBV19 with TRBJ1-1; a weak D match, TRBD1 (6 bases). CDR1 is LNHDA and CDR2 is SQIVND in the germline V gene (reference sequence). Trimming pared 8 bases from V and 4 bases from J, leaving 14 bases between. There are 13 residues in the CDR3. The CDR3 loop is CASGGRGPTEAFF. The CDR3, as DNA: TGTGCCAGTGGCGGCAGGGGACCCACTGAAGCTTTCTTT.

V gene TRBV7-8 combines with J gene TRBJ1-1, with D perhaps matching TRBD1 (6 bases). The V gene lost 4 bases and the J gene lost 1 base, with 13 bases spanning the gap. CDR1 is SGHVS, CDR2 FQNEAQ, per germline. This CDR3 is built from 15 residues. DNA for the CDR3: TGTGCCAGCAGCTCGAGGGGGGGAAGGAACACTGAAGCTTTCTTT. Its translation: CASSSRGGRNTEAFF.

V is TRBV27 and J is TRBJ1-1; D gene ambiguous. The CDR3 extends over 15 amino acids. Between the trimmed V and J ends, which lost 5 bases and 5 bases, there was a span of 18 bases. From germline, CDR1 is MNHEY and CDR2 SMNVEV (reference sequence). The CDR3 DNA follows: TGTGCCAGCAGTCCGAGGAGCGGGTCGGGGACTGAAGCTTTCTTT. This codes for CASSPRSGSGTEAFF.

This clone was counted a few times. The V gene is TRBV19, the J gene TRBJ2-6; 7 bases agree with TRBD1. Trimming took 5 bases from V and 3 from J; bases not matched to a gene: 7. Germline values: CDR1 LNHDA, CDR2 SQIVND (reference sequence). This CDR3 contains 16 residues. CDR3 region: CASSVLQGIGANVLTF. DNA for the CDR3: TGTGCCAGTAGTGTCCTACAGGGGATTGGGGCCAACGTCCTGACTTTC.